The clone carrying this T cell receptor (beta chain) was picked up many times. Its antigen is not known. It was with 60 Vbeta and 13 Jbeta primers that the PCR ran. Sequenced by immunoSEQ multiplex PCR; TCRdb stores in-frame clones only, minus some. Among some 57,000 clones listed, around three quarters were seen once. These data are taken from a study of cytomegalovirus exposure and HLA in healthy donors. The study, taken as a whole, reports: Researchers reported from a later analysis that most CMV-associated TCR beta chains appeared HLA-restricted. The study had only CMV serostatus as immune exposure information. A later analysis showed TCR association rates differing by HLA locus, peaking at DRB1 and lowest at HLA-C. Judged likely to be a sequencing artifact was a cluster of highly shared sequence variants.

Germline CDR1 SQVTM, CDR2 ANQGSEA. Trimming removed 4 bases from V and 2 bases from J, with 8 bases in between. The CDR3 length is 12 residues. The rearrangement joins TRBV29-1 to TRBJ1-1, with D unresolved. This TCR was recovered from a woman aged 60 to 75 in good health and CMV-seropositive. The sample taken for sequencing was PBMCs. CDR3 loop: CSVVFGNTEAFF. DNA for the CDR3: TGCAGCGTTGTCTTCGGTAACACTGAAGCTTTCTTT.